This T cell receptor beta chain was identified in a study of cytomegalovirus exposure and HLA in healthy donors. Across the study: Genotyping of more than 300 donors showed that about 83% belonged to the Caucasian-associated ancestry cluster. General observations from the study: Indistinguishability led to the exclusion of some V segments, TRBV6-2 and TRBV6-3 included.

Primers for the PCR totalled 60 Vbeta and 13 Jbeta. Generated by immunoSEQ multiplex PCR, the TCRdb table keeps only in-frame clones and is missing some. Of 99,000 or so clones in the sample, 9.5% to 13% were seen once. The V gene end was trimmed by 3 bases and the J gene end by 1 base; junction bases not matched to a gene: 8. Germline lookup yields CDR1 SGDLS and CDR2 YYNGEE. The CDR3 is 17 amino acids. A word on this clone: Its antigen remains unknown.

The receptor comes from a man aged 40-49 years in good health and CMV-seropositive. Sample: PBMCs. The rearrangement uses TRBV9 and TRBJ1-1, with 11 positions matching TRBD1. The CDR3 loop is CASSGRTGGFQNTEAFF. DNA for the CDR3: TGTGCCAGCAGCGGCCGGACAGGGGGCTTTCAGAACACTGAAGCTTTCTTT.